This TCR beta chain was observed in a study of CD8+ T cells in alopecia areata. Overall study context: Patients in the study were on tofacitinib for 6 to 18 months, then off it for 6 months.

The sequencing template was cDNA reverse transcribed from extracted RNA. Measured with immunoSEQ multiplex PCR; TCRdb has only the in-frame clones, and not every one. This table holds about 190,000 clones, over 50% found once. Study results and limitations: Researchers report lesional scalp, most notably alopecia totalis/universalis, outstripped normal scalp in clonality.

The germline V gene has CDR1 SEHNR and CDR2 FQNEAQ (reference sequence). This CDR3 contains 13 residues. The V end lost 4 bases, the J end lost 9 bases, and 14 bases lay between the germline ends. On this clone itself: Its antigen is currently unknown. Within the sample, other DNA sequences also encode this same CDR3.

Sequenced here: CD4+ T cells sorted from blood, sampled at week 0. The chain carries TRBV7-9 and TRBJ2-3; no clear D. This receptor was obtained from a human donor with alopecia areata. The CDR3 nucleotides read TGTGCCAGCAGCTCCCTCGGCCTCCGAACGCAGTATTTT. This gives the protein CASSSLGLRTQYF. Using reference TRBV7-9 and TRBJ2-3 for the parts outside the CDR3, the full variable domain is DTGVSQNPRHKITKRGQNVTFRCDPISEHNRLYWYRQTLGQGPEFLTYFQNEAQLEKSRLLSDRFSAERPKGSFSTLEIQRTEQGDSAMYLCASSSLGLRTQYFGPGTRLTVL.